This is a list of T cell receptor beta chains from one sample in a study of blood T cell repertoires in COVID-19. Libraries were prepared by immunoSEQ multiplex PCR; TCRdb keeps only in-frame clonotypes and omits some of them. Seen here are 140,000 to 150,000 clones, about 74% observed once, and the top ten hold around 16%. Sequencing was carried out using peripheral blood. The source of these receptors is a man over 45 with acute or convalescent COVID-19. Both conserved end residues are part of each CDR3. Each record gives: clone size, J gene, V gene, D gene, CDR3 DNA, CDR3 protein. The D gene is left open where the match is weak. Not every row has a clone size; where given, it reads once, few, many or a size class.

NA TRBJ1-2 TRBV29-1 NA TGCAGCGGCCTGATGACAGCCACCTATGGCTACACCTTC CSGLMTATYGYTF
NA TRBJ2-1 TRBV5-1 TRBD2 TGCGCCAGCAGCATGAGAGCGGGGGCGGCGACAGGTGAGCAGTTCTTC CASSMRAGAATGEQFF
NA TRBJ2-1 TRBV7-9 TRBD1 TGTGCCAGCAGCTCCGGGACAGGGAATTCTAATGAGCAGTTCTTC CASSSGTGNSNEQFF
NA TRBJ2-3 TRBV9 NA TGTGCCAGCAGCGTAGATGCGGGGGCCACAGATACGCAGTATTTT CASSVDAGATDTQYF
many TRBJ1-5 TRBV6-1 NA TGTGCCAGCAGTGAAGAGGGGCCTCGTCAGCCCCAGCATTTT CASSEEGPRQPQHF
NA TRBJ2-2 TRBV5-4 TRBD1 TGTGCCAGCAGCCCTAGACAGGGCGCCTTCTTCGACACCGGGGAGCTGTTTTTT CASSPRQGAFFDTGELFF
NA TRBJ2-3 TRBV2 TRBD1 TGTGCCAGCAGCGGACAGGGGGCTGGGGATACGCAGTATTTT CASSGQGAGDTQYF
once TRBJ1-1 TRBV15 NA TGTGCCACCAGGAAGACGGCAGGGTTGTTAACTTTCTTT CATRKTAGLLTFF
many TRBJ2-3 TRBV3-1/TRBV3-2 TRBD1 TGTGCCAGCAGCCAACTTTACGGACAGGGGGATACGCAGTATTTT CASSQLYGQGDTQYF
NA TRBJ2-6 TRBV18 TRBD1 TGTGCCAGCTCACCATACAGGGGAGCTGGGGCCAACGTCCTGACTTTC CASSPYRGAGANVLTF
NA TRBJ1-2 TRBV27 TRBD1 TGTGCCACCACCTCTAGGACAGGGAATAGTAGAGATGGCTACACCTTC CATTSRTGNSRDGYTF
NA TRBJ2-3 TRBV2 NA TGTGCCAGCAGCTCTTACTCTAGCACAGATACGCAGTATTTT CASSSYSSTDTQYF
few TRBJ2-2 TRBV7-3 NA TGTGCCAGCAGCCCCTCCCGGGCGGGGGCTAACACCGGGGAGCTGTTTTTT CASSPSRAGANTGELFF
NA TRBJ2-1 TRBV27 TRBD2 TGTGCCAGCAGTCCCAGACTAGCGGGGAGCTCCTACAATGAGCAGTTCTTC CASSPRLAGSSYNEQFF
once TRBJ2-5 TRBV6-4 TRBD2 TGTGCCAGCAGTTTCCGGGGGGTTAAAGGAGAGACCCAGTACTTC CASSFRGVKGETQYF
NA TRBJ2-5 TRBV19 TRBD1 TGTGCCAGTAGTATAGGTCGGACAGGCGGGTACCAAGAGACCCAGTACTTC CASSIGRTGGYQETQYF
few TRBJ2-1 TRBV15 TRBD1 TGTGCCACCAGCACCAGGGGGCGTTTATCGTCGGGTAATGAGCAGTTCTTC CATSTRGRLSSGNEQFF
NA TRBJ1-2 TRBV7-2 TRBD1 TGTGCCAGCAGCACCGAGGACAGGGGGCGTGGGGGCTACACCTTC CASSTEDRGRGGYTF
NA TRBJ2-5 TRBV5-5 TRBD2 TGTGCCAGCACCGCCCTGGTGCGGGGGGTGGGAGAGACCCAGTACTTC CASTALVRGVGETQYF
NA TRBJ2-5 TRBV3-1/TRBV3-2 TRBD2 TGTGCCAGCAGCCTCCGGACTAGCGGGCTCCAAGAGACCCAGTACTTC CASSLRTSGLQETQYF